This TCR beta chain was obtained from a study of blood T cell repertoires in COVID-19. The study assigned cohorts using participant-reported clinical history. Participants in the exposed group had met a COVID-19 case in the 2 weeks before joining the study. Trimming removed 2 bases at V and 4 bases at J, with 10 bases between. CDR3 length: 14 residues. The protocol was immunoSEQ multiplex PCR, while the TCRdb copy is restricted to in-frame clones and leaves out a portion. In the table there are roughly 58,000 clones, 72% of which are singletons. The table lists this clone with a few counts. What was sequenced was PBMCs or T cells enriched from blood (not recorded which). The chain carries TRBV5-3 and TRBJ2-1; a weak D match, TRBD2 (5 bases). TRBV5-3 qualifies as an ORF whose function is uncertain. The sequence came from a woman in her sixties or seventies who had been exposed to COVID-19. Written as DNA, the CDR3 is TGTGCCAGAAGCTTTGGCGGAGGATACAATGAGCAGTTCTTC. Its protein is CARSFGGGYNEQFF.